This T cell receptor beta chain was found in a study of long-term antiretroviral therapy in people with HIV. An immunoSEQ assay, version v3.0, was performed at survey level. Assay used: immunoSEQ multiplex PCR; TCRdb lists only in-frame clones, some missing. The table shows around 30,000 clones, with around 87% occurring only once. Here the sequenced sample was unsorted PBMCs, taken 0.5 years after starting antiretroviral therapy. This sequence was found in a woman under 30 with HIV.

CDR3 coding DNA: TGTGCCAGCAGCTTAGGACTAGCGGGAGATACGCAGTATTTT. Its translation: CASSLGLAGDTQYF. The chain couples TRBV7-2 to TRBJ2-3; 10 bases match TRBD2. CDR1 is SGHTA and CDR2 is FQGNSA in the germline V gene. CDR3 length: 14 amino acids. J lost 5 bases, V lost 1 base, and 0 bases had no gene match. Variable domain in full (rest from reference TRBV7-2 and TRBJ2-3): GAGVSQSPSNKVTEKGKDVELRCDPISGHTALYWYRQSLGQGLEFLIYFQGNSAPDKSGLPSDRFSAERTGGSVSTLTIQRTQQEDSAVYLCASSLGLAGDTQYFGPGTRLTVL.